Following are 2 T cell receptor beta chains from one sample sequenced in a study of blood T cell repertoires in COVID-19. Method: immunoSEQ multiplex PCR; TCRdb's copy keeps in-frame clones and lacks some. The sample lists 290,000 or so clones, roughly four fifths seen once, with around 5% in the top ten. Sequencing used PBMCs or T cells enriched from blood (not recorded which). The origin of the receptors is a man aged 40-55 years who had been exposed to COVID-19.

The chain uses TRBV5-3 and TRBJ1-6; 7 bases fit TRBD1. TRBV5-3 is assigned to the ORF class and has an uncertain function. The CDR3 totals 15 residues. Unmatched junction bases numbered 9, after V lost 4 bases and J lost 8 bases. CDR3 loop: CARSLRGRCYSPLHF. In DNA, the CDR3 is TGTGCCAGAAGCCTAAGGGGGCGATGTTATTCACCCCTCCACTTT.

This sequence joins TRBV20-1 and TRBJ1-4, with D tentatively TRBD1 (6 bases). V was trimmed by 3 bases and J by 8 bases, leaving 13 bases between them. CDR3 size: 13 residues. CDR1 and CDR2 (germline): DFQATT, SNEGSKA (reference sequence). DNA of the CDR3: TGCAGTGCTAGTGGGCCTGACAGGGAAAAACTGTTTTTT. It is translated as CSASGPDREKLFF.